Shown below are 12 T cell receptor beta chains from a single sample sequenced in a study of radiotherapy plus CTLA-4 blockade in lung cancer. The assay was immunoSEQ multiplex PCR, and TCRdb's table has in-frame clones only and misses some. The table has more than 95,000 clones, under 85% seen once. The sequencing here drew on peripheral blood, taken from a patient treated with radiotherapy plus ipilimumab. The origin of the receptors is a human donor with non-small cell lung cancer who had a partial response to radiotherapy plus ipilimumab. Some clones in this sample may be carry-over from other donors' samples.

The chain has TRBV29-1 and TRBJ2-7; 9 bases are shared with TRBD2. Germline lookup yields CDR1 SQVTM and CDR2 ANQGSEA. The CDR3 is 16 amino acids. The ends lost 4 bases at V and 2 bases at J; junction bases unmatched: 12. CDR3 DNA: TGCAGCGTTGGGGGGATAGCGGGGGTTAATACCTACGAGCAGTACTTC. This sequence encodes CSVGGIAGVNTYEQYF.

V is TRBV5-1 and J is TRBJ1-4; 7 bases are a match to TRBD1. The V gene end was trimmed by 4 bases and the J gene end by 3 bases; junction bases not matched to a gene: 9. There are 16 residues in the CDR3. CDR1 SGHRS and CDR2 YFSETQ come from the germline V gene. The CDR3 DNA reads TGCGCCAGCAGCAAGGGGGACAGCCAACCTAATGAAAAACTGTTTTTT. It encodes CASSKGDSQPNEKLFF.

The chain combines TRBV7-8 with TRBJ2-1, with D maybe TRBD1 (5 bases). Germline CDR1 reads SGHVS; CDR2 reads FQNEAQ. Deletions cut 1 base from V and 7 bases from J, with 11 bases between. The CDR3 loop spans 14 amino acids. The CDR3 region is CASSLEARANEQFF. In DNA form, the CDR3 reads TGTGCCAGCAGCTTAGAAGCCAGGGCGAATGAGCAGTTCTTC.

The gene calls are TRBV18 and TRBJ1-2; 8 bases agree with TRBD1. Per the germline V gene, CDR1 is KGHSH and CDR2 is LQKENI. This CDR3 is built from 14 residues. V trimming: 6 bases; J trimming: 5 bases; junction bases outside the gene matches: 8. The CDR3 sequence is CASSATGEVYGYTF. CDR3 nucleotide sequence: TGTGCCAGCTCCGCGACAGGGGAGGTTTATGGCTACACCTTC.

This chain links TRBV2 with TRBJ2-3; D might be TRBD2 (6 bases). Germline assignment: CDR1 SNHLY and CDR2 FYNNEI. Between the trimmed V and J ends, which lost 4 bases and 0 bases, there was a span of 17 bases. This CDR3 is built from 17 residues. CDR3 nucleotide sequence: TGTGCCAGCAGTGTAGCGTGGCTAGCGCAAAGCACAGATACGCAGTATTTT. Its protein product is CASSVAWLAQSTDTQYF.

The rearrangement links TRBV6-5 to TRBJ1-1, with D perhaps TRBD1 (6 bases). Trimming left V 5 bases short and J 10 bases short, with 20 bases between. Germline V gene sequence: CDR1 MNHEY, CDR2 SVGAGI. The CDR3 consists of 14 residues. The CDR3 region has the DNA TGTGCCAGCAGTCAATGGGACACCGGCTCACGAGCTTTCTTT. Its translation is CASSQWDTGSRAFF.

The chain employs TRBV19 and TRBJ2-7; no clear D gene. This CDR3 contains 12 residues. Trimming removed 3 bases from V and 6 bases from J, with 9 bases in between. Germline V gene data show CDR1 as LNHDA and CDR2 as SQIVND (reference sequence). In nucleotides, the CDR3 is TGTGCCAGTAGTATTGACGACTCCGAGCAGTACTTC. Amino acids: CASSIDDSEQYF.

The V and J genes are TRBV27 and TRBJ2-1; 13 bases agree with TRBD2. Germline lookup yields CDR1 MNHEY and CDR2 SMNVEV (reference sequence). The CDR3 is made up of 17 amino acids. Trimming took 5 bases from V and 8 from J; bases not matched to a gene: 12. Here the CDR3 reads CASSPLKTSGGADEQFF. For the CDR3, the DNA is TGTGCCAGCAGTCCACTAAAAACTAGCGGGGGGGCCGATGAGCAGTTCTTC.

The chain recombines TRBV27 with TRBJ2-5; 9 nucleotides match TRBD1. The V segment lost 10 bases and the J segment 1 base; nucleotides outside the gene matches: 7. CDR1 MNHEY and CDR2 SMNVEV come from the germline V gene (reference sequence). This CDR3 spans 14 amino acids. In nucleotides, the CDR3 is TGTGCCACCCGTCCGACAGGGGGCCAAGAGACCCAGTACTTC. It translates to CATRPTGGQETQYF.

This clone was picked up a small number of times. V and J are TRBV27 and TRBJ2-1; no clear D. The CDR3 runs 14 residues. The germline V gene has CDR1 MNHEY and CDR2 SMNVEV (reference sequence). The V gene lost 3 bases and the J gene lost 0 bases, with 6 bases spanning the gap. CDR3 in DNA: TGTGCCAGCAGTTTTCTATCCTCCTACAATGAGCAGTTCTTC. Translated, it gives CASSFLSSYNEQFF.

This clone was seen a handful of times. This chain joins TRBV28 and TRBJ2-7; D gene unclear. Germline V gene lookup returns CDR1 MDHEN and CDR2 SYDVKM. The V gene lost 1 base and the J gene lost 4 bases, with 5 bases spanning the gap. This CDR3 contains 12 residues. The CDR3, as DNA: TGTGCCAGCAGTTTATTACGGTACGAGCAGTACTTC. Amino acids: CASSLLRYEQYF. Together with reference TRBV28 and TRBJ2-7, the CDR3 gives the full variable domain: DVKVTQSSRYLVKRTGEKVFLECVQDMDHENMFWYRQDPGLGLRLIYFSYDVKMKEKGDIPEGYSVSREKKERFSLILESASTNQTSMYLCASSLLRYEQYFGPGTRLTVT.

The chain carries TRBV5-6 and TRBJ2-2, with 9 bases lining up with TRBD1. This CDR3 contains 16 residues. CDR1 and CDR2 from the germline V gene are SGHDT and YYEEEE. After removal of 3 bases from V and 2 bases from J, the junction contained 5 bases not matched to a gene. CDR3 sequence (DNA): TGTGCCAGCAGCTCTCCGGGACAGGGAAACACCGGGGAGCTGTTTTTT. Translating gives CASSSPGQGNTGELFF.